The clone carrying this T cell receptor beta chain has a handful of counts. Its specificity is not known. Purified naive CD4+ T cells were depleted of CD25+ Tregs. The CDR3 is 14 residues long. Germline-derived CDR1 and CDR2 are SGDLS and YYNGEE. After removal of 4 bases from V and 8 bases from J, the junction contained 9 bases not matched to a gene. Constant-region reverse primers amplified full-length variable regions, followed by semi-nested Nested Universal Primer A PCR. In TCRdb, the 5' RACE reads were re-called with MiXCR into one record per CDR3 protein. The repertoire holds 45,000 to 55,000 distinct CDR3 sequences, with around 25% as singletons. Study-wide findings and caveats: Greatest tumor Treg TCR overlap was with tumor naive CD4+ cells.

The sequence came from a female donor with breast cancer. Sequencing used tumor-infiltrating naive CD4+ T cells sorted from the breast tumor. Specified subset: naive CD4+ T cells, CD4+CD45RA+CD25-. This sequence joins TRBV9 and TRBJ2-1; 7 nucleotides line up with TRBD2. The CDR3 here is CASSYRLASYEQFF. The CDR3 coding sequence is TGTGCCAGCAGCTACCGACTAGCCTCATATGAGCAGTTCTTC.